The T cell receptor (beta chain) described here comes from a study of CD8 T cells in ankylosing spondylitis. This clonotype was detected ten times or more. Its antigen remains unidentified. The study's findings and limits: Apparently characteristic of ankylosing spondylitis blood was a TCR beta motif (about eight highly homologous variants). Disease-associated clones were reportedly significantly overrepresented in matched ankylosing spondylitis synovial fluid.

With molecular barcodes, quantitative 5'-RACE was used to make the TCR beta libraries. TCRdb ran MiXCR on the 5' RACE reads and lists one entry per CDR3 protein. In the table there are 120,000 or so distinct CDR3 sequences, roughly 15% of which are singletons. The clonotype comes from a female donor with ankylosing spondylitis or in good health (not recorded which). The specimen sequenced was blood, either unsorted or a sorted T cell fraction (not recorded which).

In nucleotides, the CDR3 is TGTGCCAGCATGTCCTGGATTAACACCGGGGAGCTGTTTTTT. It yields the protein CASMSWINTGELFF. This chain connects TRBV7-2 to TRBJ2-2; D not certain. The germline CDR1 and CDR2 sequences are SGHTA and FQGNSA. V was trimmed by 7 bases and J by 2 bases, leaving 11 bases between them. The CDR3 covers 14 residues.